What follows are 17 T cell receptor beta chains derived from one specimen sequenced in a study of control samples from healthy donors and cancer patients. The data were produced by immunoSEQ multiplex PCR, yet TCRdb's version contains in-frame clones alone and is incomplete. The table has 100,000 to 120,000 clones, roughly 90% seen once. Specimen: PBMCs. The receptors stem from a woman aged 55-69 years with lung cancer.

V is TRBV14 and J is TRBJ2-6; D is possibly TRBD1 or TRBD2 (6 bases each). V lost 1 base, J lost 4 bases, and 32 bases lay in between. This CDR3 region has 23 residues. Germline CDR1 is SGHDN and CDR2 is FVKESK. The CDR3 DNA reads TGTGCCAGCAGCCAAGTCGCACAGGGAGGACCCTACACCCTCTCGCCCGGGGCCAACGTCCTGACTTTC. Translation gives CASSQVAQGGPYTLSPGANVLTF. Complete variable domain (other parts from reference TRBV14 and TRBJ2-6): EAGVTQFPSHSVIEKGQTVTLRCDPISGHDNLYWYRRVMGKEIKFLLHFVKESKQDESGMPNNRFLAERTGGTYSTLKVQPAELEDSGVYFCASSQVAQGGPYTLSPGANVLTFGAGSRLTVL.

The chain employs TRBV5-1 and TRBJ2-1; the D is unclear. V was cut by 1 base and J by 6 bases, with 11 bases left in between. The CDR3 spans 14 residues. From germline, CDR1 is SGHRS and CDR2 YFSETQ. CDR3 protein: CASSLTAGTNEQFF. CDR3 DNA: TGCGCCAGCAGCTTGACAGCAGGTACCAATGAGCAGTTCTTC.

CDR3 amino acids: CASSLAPTNEKLFF. DNA for the CDR3: TGTGCCAGCAGCTTAGCCCCAACTAATGAAAAACTGTTTTTT. The chain combines TRBV7-2 with TRBJ1-4; D not resolved. The V gene's germline CDR1 is SGHTA and CDR2 FQGNSA. CDR3 size: 14 residues. V lost 0 bases and J lost 0, with 2 bases in between.

This clone was detected once. V usage is TRBV27 and J usage is TRBJ1-5; tentative D call: TRBD1 (6 bases). Germline V gene lookup returns CDR1 MNHEY and CDR2 SMNVEV (reference sequence). Between the trimmed V and J ends, which lost 9 bases and 4 bases, there was a span of 22 bases. The CDR3 is 16 residues long. The CDR3: CASHSRPPGANQPQHF. The CDR3 nucleotides are TGTGCCAGTCATTCACGGCCCCCAGGGGCAAATCAGCCCCAGCATTTT.

The chain recombines TRBV7-2 with TRBJ2-1; TRBD2 matches 13 bases. CDR1 and CDR2 from the germline V gene are SGHTA and FQGNSA. Unmatched junction bases numbered 5, after V lost 5 bases and J lost 4 bases. CDR3 length equals 16 residues. The CDR3 is CASSLGTSGNYNEQFF. As DNA, the CDR3 is TGTGCCAGCAGCCTTGGGACTAGCGGGAATTACAATGAGCAGTTCTTC.

The DNA of the CDR3 is TGCAGCGTTGAAGATCAAGGGCAGGGGAGCACTGAAGCTTTCTTT. Its translation: CSVEDQGQGSTEAFF. The rearrangement joins TRBV29-1 to TRBJ1-1; D might be TRBD1 (6 bases). The CDR3 covers 15 residues. Trimming shortened V by 0 bases and J by 4 bases, and 15 bases separated the two germline ends. Per the germline V gene, CDR1 is SQVTM and CDR2 is ANQGSEA.

The chain recombines TRBV19 with TRBJ1-5, with 7 bases matching TRBD1. This CDR3 is 14 amino acids long. Unmatched junction bases numbered 7, after V lost 7 bases and J lost 4 bases. Per germline, CDR1 LNHDA and CDR2 SQIVND (reference sequence). The CDR3 nucleotides read TGTGCCAGTAAGGGGACAGTCCTAAATCAGCCCCAGCATTTT. It translates to CASKGTVLNQPQHF.

The chain carries TRBV15 and TRBJ2-2; D is unclear. Trimming took off 0 bases at V and 4 bases at J, with 3 bases between the two ends. From germline, CDR1 is LNHNV and CDR2 YYDKDF (reference sequence). The CDR3 totals 13 residues. Written as DNA, the CDR3 is TGTGCCACCAGCAGAGATCTCACCGGGGAGCTGTTTTTT. Translated: CATSRDLTGELFF.

J is TRBJ1-2 and V is TRBV30, with D maybe TRBD1 (6 bases). Germline lookup yields CDR1 GTSNPN and CDR2 SVGIG (reference sequence). The CDR3 consists of 14 residues. Deletions cut 4 bases from V and 2 bases from J, with 14 bases between. DNA of the CDR3: TGTGCCTGGAACCCCGGGCAGGGGAACTATGGCTACACCTTC. Amino acid sequence: CAWNPGQGNYGYTF.

The rearrangement joins TRBV19 to TRBJ1-1, with a tentative D call TRBD1 (5 bases). CDR1 is LNHDA, CDR2 SQIVND, per germline (reference sequence). This CDR3 contains 18 residues. Trimming stripped 5 bases from V and 4 bases from J, with 26 bases between. Here the CDR3 DNA reads TGTGCCAGTAGTCACTCGGTTGGAAGGGGAACGTTGGGCACTGAAGCTTTCTTT. This gives the protein CASSHSVGRGTLGTEAFF.

This clone has a single count. The V call is TRBV19, the J call TRBJ2-7; TRBD2 matches 8 bases. CDR1 is LNHDA and CDR2 is SQIVND in the germline V gene (reference sequence). J lost 4 bases, V lost 5 bases, and 7 bases had no gene match. The CDR3 runs to 14 residues. CDR3 loop: CASSSSGSTYEQYF. The CDR3 region has the DNA TGTGCCAGTAGTTCCAGCGGGAGCACATACGAGCAGTACTTC.

The V call is TRBV19, the J call TRBJ2-7; D perhaps matches TRBD1 (6 bases). The CDR3 length is 16 residues. The germline gives CDR1 LNHDA, CDR2 SQIVND (reference sequence). Trimming cost V 1 base and J 4 bases, with 17 bases left between them. The CDR3: CASSIGRGQRPYEQYF. The CDR3 nucleotides read TGTGCCAGTAGTATAGGTCGAGGACAGAGACCATACGAGCAGTACTTC.

This chain links TRBV6-2 or TRBV6-3 with TRBJ2-6; D gene ambiguous. The length of the CDR3 is 15 residues. The germline V and J ends were trimmed by 5 bases and 0 bases, with 8 bases remaining between them. CDR1 MNHEY and CDR2 SVGEGT come from the germline V gene. The CDR3 nucleotides are TGTGCCAGCAGTCCGCAACACTCTGGGGCCAACGTCCTGACTTTC. Residues: CASSPQHSGANVLTF.

V gene TRBV11-2 combines with J gene TRBJ2-7; TRBD1 agrees at 8 bases. The CDR3 covers 16 residues. Germline V CDR1 and CDR2: SGHAT, FQNNGV. Trimming took 3 bases from V and 3 from J; bases not matched to a gene: 10. The CDR3 DNA is TGTGCCAGCAGCTTCGAAGCTTGGACAGGGAACTACGAGCAGTACTTC. The encoded protein is CASSFEAWTGNYEQYF.

The rearrangement links TRBV3-1 (or the pseudogene TRBV3-2) to TRBJ1-6; D unresolved. The V gene's germline CDR1 is LGHDT and CDR2 YNNKEL (reference sequence). The CDR3 sequence is 12 residues long. V lost 5 bases, J lost 8 bases, and 7 bases lay in between. Here the CDR3 reads CASSNSDSPLHF. CDR3 coding DNA: TGTGCCAGCAGCAATTCGGATTCACCCCTCCACTTT.

The chain employs TRBV7-9 and TRBJ1-5; D possibly corresponds to TRBD1 (5 bases). Trimming cost V 6 bases and J 3 bases, with 15 bases left between them. The CDR3 extends over 15 amino acids. CDR1 is SEHNR, CDR2 FQNEAQ, per germline (reference sequence). The CDR3 nucleotides are TGTGCCAGCAGTGGAGGAGGGACCTTCAATCAGCCCCAGCATTTT. It specifies CASSGGGTFNQPQHF.

The chain uses TRBV19 and TRBJ1-6, with D hard to call. The CDR3 loop spans 16 amino acids. Germline V CDR1 and CDR2: LNHDA, SQIVND (reference sequence). Trimming took off 5 bases at V and 8 bases at J, with 19 bases between the two ends. The CDR3 here is CASSLDEGNVDSPLHF. The CDR3 nucleotides read TGTGCCAGTAGTCTTGATGAGGGCAATGTGGATTCACCCCTCCACTTT.